A selection of T cell receptor beta chains follows, all from one sample in a study of spatial heterogeneity in lung cancer. A single record per CDR3 protein comes from TCRdb applying MiXCR to the 5' RACE reads. The data contain about 52,000 distinct CDR3 sequences, around 6.7% of them singletons. This specimen was PBMCs, taken at surgery. The receptors shown here come from a female donor with early-stage non-small cell lung cancer. CDR3s include the opening cysteine and the closing phenylalanine or tryptophan. D genes are given only for firm matches. Size is stated for part of the rows, as once, few or many counts, or as a class when the clone is expanded.

many | TRBJ1-5 | TRBV6-1 | NA | CASSGRVGDQPQHF | TGTGCCAGCAGTGGAAGGGTAGGGGATCAGCCCCAGCATTTT
many | TRBJ2-1 | TRBV10-2 | TRBD2 | CASRKGSGGGNEQFF | TGCGCCAGCAGGAAGGGTAGCGGGGGAGGTAATGAGCAGTTCTTC
NA | TRBJ1-2 | TRBV5-1 | TRBD1 | CASSLNTGGRGTNGYTF | TGCGCCAGCAGCTTGAATACAGGGGGCCGGGGCACGAATGGCTACACCTTC
few | TRBJ1-5 | TRBV6-2/TRBV6-3 | NA | CASSYAGGRNQPQHF | TGTGCCAGCAGTTACGCCGGGGGCCGGAATCAGCCCCAGCATTTT
many | TRBJ2-5 | TRBV20-1 | TRBD2 | CSARAGLAKRETQYF | TGCAGTGCTAGAGCGGGACTAGCGAAACGAGAGACCCAGTACTTC
many | TRBJ1-1 | TRBV19 | NA | CASSMKPTGPNTEAFF | TGTGCCAGTAGCATGAAGCCTACAGGGCCGAACACTGAAGCTTTCTTT
many | TRBJ2-7 | TRBV2 | NA | CASRSSTDRYEQYF | TGTGCCAGCAGATCTTCGACGGATCGCTACGAGCAGTACTTC
few | TRBJ2-3 | TRBV2 | NA | CASSGGYPVTDTQYF | TGTGCCAGCAGTGGGGGGTACCCAGTCACAGATACGCAGTATTTT
many | TRBJ1-5 | TRBV30 | NA | CAWSYGGRDGQPQHF | TGTGCCTGGAGTTACGGGGGCAGGGACGGGCAGCCCCAGCATTTT
many | TRBJ2-3 | TRBV3-1 | TRBD2 | CASSQATTSGGTDTQYF | TGTGCCAGCAGCCAGGCGACGACTAGCGGGGGCACAGATACGCAGTATTTT
few | TRBJ1-5 | TRBV5-5 | NA | CASSLTNPEPQHF | TGTGCCAGCAGCCTCACTAATCCGGAGCCCCAGCATTTT
many | TRBJ1-1 | TRBV10-1 | NA | CASSATRADTEAFF | TGCGCCAGCAGTGCTACCCGCGCGGACACTGAAGCTTTCTTT
few | TRBJ2-7 | TRBV10-3 | TRBD1 | CAISTQGYEQYF | TGTGCCATCAGTACACAGGGGTACGAGCAGTACTTC
NA | TRBJ1-1 | TRBV20-1 | NA | CSATPGHLNTEAFF | TGCAGTGCAACTCCGGGACACTTGAACACTGAAGCTTTCTTT
many | TRBJ2-7 | TRBV5-1 | NA | CASSLGPSSYEQYF | TGCGCCAGCAGCTTGGGCCCCAGCTCCTACGAGCAGTACTTC
many | TRBJ2-5 | TRBV12-3/TRBV12-4 | NA | CASVREETQYF | TGTGCCAGCGTACGGGAAGAGACCCAGTACTTC
many | TRBJ1-5 | TRBV6-5 | NA | CASSYSWGADQPQHF | TGTGCCAGCAGTTACTCGTGGGGGGCGGATCAGCCCCAGCATTTT
many | TRBJ2-7 | TRBV5-1 | NA | CASSLVAGSYEQYF | TGCGCCAGCAGCTTGGTCGCAGGTTCCTACGAGCAGTACTTC
many | TRBJ2-1 | TRBV6-2/TRBV6-3 | NA | CASSYSRRGNEQFF | TGTGCCAGCAGTTATAGCCGGCGGGGCAATGAGCAGTTCTTC
NA | TRBJ2-1 | TRBV5-6 | NA | CASSLVGEKYNEQFF | TGTGCCAGCAGCTTGGTCGGGGAGAAATACAATGAGCAGTTCTTC
many | TRBJ1-4 | TRBV6-5 | NA | CASRAPGRREKLFF | TGTGCCAGCAGGGCACCGGGACGACGAGAAAAACTGTTTTTT
many | TRBJ2-1 | TRBV9 | TRBD1 | CASNPTGDRGIGEQFF | TGTGCCAGCAACCCCACCGGGGACAGGGGCATTGGTGAGCAGTTCTTC
few | TRBJ2-7 | TRBV7-2 | NA | CASSFVADLQTYEQYF | TGTGCCAGCAGCTTCGTGGCAGATTTACAAACCTACGAGCAGTACTTC
few | TRBJ2-1 | TRBV7-9 | NA | CASSLGQGGYNEQFF | TGTGCCAGCAGCTTGGGTCAGGGAGGCTACAATGAGCAGTTCTTC
many | TRBJ2-3 | TRBV7-6 | NA | CASRYASTDTQYF | TGTGCCAGCAGATACGCTAGCACAGATACGCAGTATTTT
many | TRBJ2-7 | TRBV6-5 | NA | CASSYSRLPYEQYF | TGTGCCAGCAGTTACTCAAGGCTTCCGTACGAGCAGTACTTC
many | TRBJ2-3 | TRBV2 | TRBD2 | CASLAGAQVDTQYF | TGTGCCAGCCTAGCGGGGGCCCAAGTGGATACGCAGTATTTT
NA | TRBJ2-1 | TRBV7-2 | NA | CASSRTRNSYNEQFF | TGTGCCAGCAGCCGAACGCGAAACTCCTACAATGAGCAGTTCTTC
few | TRBJ1-1 | TRBV2 | NA | CASSEGGQDTEAFF | TGTGCCAGCAGTGAGGGGGGGCAGGACACTGAAGCTTTCTTT
many | TRBJ2-1 | TRBV28 | NA | CASTVGAVSYNEQFF | TGTGCCAGCACGGTCGGGGCGGTATCATACAATGAGCAGTTCTTC
many | TRBJ2-5 | TRBV6-2/TRBV6-3 | NA | CASTHWQETQYF | TGTGCCAGCACCCATTGGCAAGAGACCCAGTACTTC
NA | TRBJ1-1 | TRBV18 | NA | CASSPDRREEAFF | TGTGCCAGCTCACCTGACAGGCGGGAGGAAGCTTTCTTT
NA | TRBJ1-2 | TRBV6-2/TRBV6-3 | NA | CASSYSNVVYGYTF | TGTGCCAGCAGTTACTCGAATGTGGTCTATGGCTACACCTTC
many | TRBJ2-2 | TRBV28 | TRBD1 | CASSNRGPGELFF | TGTGCCAGCAGCAACAGGGGCCCCGGGGAGCTGTTTTTT
many | TRBJ1-2 | TRBV5-4 | NA | CASTLDGVHYGYTF | TGTGCCAGCACCCTGGACGGGGTACACTATGGCTACACCTTC
NA | TRBJ2-6 | TRBV24-1 | NA | CATSRSSGANVLTF | TGTGCCACCAGTAGAAGCTCTGGGGCCAACGTCCTGACTTTC
NA | TRBJ2-3 | TRBV4-2 | NA | CASSQESGDTQYF | TGTGCCAGCAGCCAAGAGTCCGGAGATACGCAGTATTTT
many | TRBJ2-7 | TRBV20-1 | NA | CSARDQGMVGQYF | TGCAGTGCTAGAGATCAGGGGATGGTTGGGCAGTACTTC
many | TRBJ2-3 | TRBV4-1 | NA | CASSQEPRGSTDTQYF | TGCGCCAGCAGCCAAGAACCTAGAGGGAGCACAGATACGCAGTATTTT
many | TRBJ2-1 | TRBV2 | NA | CASRRTLLRRQFF | TGTGCCAGCAGAAGGACACTACTTCGCCGGCAGTTCTTC
many | TRBJ2-7 | TRBV3-1 | NA | CASSQGRGSYEQYF | TGTGCCAGCAGCCAAGGCCGTGGCTCCTACGAGCAGTACTTC
few | TRBJ2-3 | TRBV15 | TRBD2 | CATSKGRGNTDTQYF | TGTGCCACCAGCAAAGGGCGGGGGAACACAGATACGCAGTATTTT
NA | TRBJ2-7 | TRBV14 | NA | CASSPTMGGVYEQYF | TGTGCCAGCAGCCCAACGATGGGGGGAGTCTACGAGCAGTACTTC
many | TRBJ1-4 | TRBV6-1 | TRBD1 | CASSRGTEIEKLFF | TGTGCCAGCAGCCGCGGGACAGAGATTGAAAAACTGTTTTTT